This entry concerns a single T cell receptor (beta chain). A clone one base away is much larger, so this may be a read error. These data belong to a study of molecular identifiers for immune sequencing clone quantification. TCRdb analysed the PCR reads with MiXCR anew, one entry per CDR3 protein. The sample consists of hundreds of thousands of distinct CDR3 sequences, around 25% of them appearing once. Germline V gene lookup returns CDR1 MDHEN and CDR2 SYDVKM. This CDR3 is 14 amino acids long. This receptor was taken from a human donor in good health. Some libraries in this study had Jurkat cell RNA spiked in. The chain joins TRBV28 to TRBJ2-7, with D perhaps matching TRBD1 (5 bases). The sequencing sample was made of naive CD8+ T cells from blood, with Jurkat cell RNA spiked in. Subset in this sample: FACS-sorted CD8+CD4-CCR7+CD45RA+ naive T cells. The CDR3, as DNA: TGTGCCAGCAGTGACCGGACAAGCTCCTACGAGGAGTACTTC. This gives the protein CASSDRTSSYEEYF.